What follows are 27 T cell receptor beta chains derived from one specimen sequenced in a study of blood T cell repertoires in COVID-19. Libraries were prepared by immunoSEQ multiplex PCR; TCRdb keeps only in-frame clonotypes and omits some of them. The sample consists of about 190,000 clones, more than 75% of them appearing once. The sample comprised PBMCs or T cells enriched from blood (not recorded which). The receptors were sampled from a woman aged 45-65 years with acute COVID-19.

This clone was detected only once. The rearrangement uses TRBV5-6 and TRBJ1-4; TRBD1 is a possible D gene (5 bases). V was shortened by 1 base and J by 7 bases, with 11 bases between the two germline ends. This CDR3 region has 14 residues. Germline-derived CDR1 and CDR2 are SGHDT and YYEEEE. CDR3 protein: CASSLLSQGEKLFF. Here the CDR3 DNA reads TGTGCCAGCAGCTTGTTGAGCCAGGGTGAAAAACTGTTTTTT.

The gene calls are TRBV6-1 and TRBJ1-2; tentatively, D is TRBD1 (6 bases). Germline CDR1 reads MNHNS; CDR2 reads SASEGT. This CDR3 spans 13 amino acids. V lost 5 bases and J lost 6, with 13 bases in between. The CDR3 bases are TGTGCCAGCAGTCCCGGACAGCTAGATGGCTACACCTTC. It yields the protein CASSPGQLDGYTF.

The chain recombines TRBV7-2 with TRBJ2-1; 14 bases are shared with TRBD2. The trim removed 0 bases at V and 9 bases at J, leaving 1 base unmatched. This CDR3 region has 15 residues. Germline values: CDR1 SGHTA, CDR2 FQGNSA. The DNA for the CDR3 is TGTGCCAGCAGCTTAGCGGGGACTAGCGGGGGTGAGCAGTTCTTC. This translates into CASSLAGTSGGEQFF.

This clone has a single count. The CDR3 reads CASSLLDIGNQPQHF. The CDR3 DNA reads TGTGCCAGCAGCCTCCTCGACATTGGGAATCAGCCCCAGCATTTT. This chain links TRBV6-2 or TRBV6-3 with TRBJ1-5, with D uncertain. The CDR3 is made up of 15 amino acids. V dropped 6 bases and J dropped 4 bases, with 16 bases sitting between them. Germline V gene data show CDR1 as MNHEY and CDR2 as SVGEGT.

This sequence joins TRBV10-1 and TRBJ1-5, with D perhaps matching TRBD1 (5 bases). V gave up 3 bases and J gave up 2 bases, with 17 bases separating them. CDR3 length equals 17 residues. Germline assignment: CDR1 WNHNN and CDR2 SYGVQD (reference sequence). CDR3 amino acids: CASSDPGLGEGNQPQHF. CDR3 in DNA: TGCGCCAGCAGTGACCCCGGACTGGGGGAGGGCAATCAGCCCCAGCATTTT.

This clone was counted many times. The rearrangement uses TRBV6-4 and TRBJ1-5, with unresolved D. The CDR3 consists of 13 residues. V dropped 7 bases and J dropped 0 bases, with 7 bases sitting between them. Germline CDR1 is MRHNA and CDR2 is SNTAGT. CDR3 protein: CASNRYSNQPQHF. CDR3 bases: TGTGCCAGCAACAGATATAGCAATCAGCCCCAGCATTTT.

This clone was recorded only once. V is TRBV2 and J is TRBJ1-1; D call uncertain. Per the germline V gene, CDR1 is SNHLY and CDR2 is FYNNEI. Trimming removed 8 bases from V and 9 bases from J, with 19 bases in between. The CDR3 contains 13 residues. The CDR3 DNA follows: TGTGCCAGCCTATCCTCGGCGGGAGGGAAAGCTTTCTTT. Protein: CASLSSAGGKAFF.

The J gene is TRBJ2-1, the V gene TRBV4-3; D might be TRBD2 (5 bases). Germline V CDR1 and CDR2: LGHNA, YSLEER. There are 13 residues in the CDR3. Trimming took off 3 bases at V and 6 bases at J, with 9 bases between the two ends. This CDR3 is CASSQGSPNEQFF. CDR3 coding DNA: TGCGCCAGCAGCCAGGGGAGCCCCAATGAGCAGTTCTTC.

This sequence joins TRBV18 and TRBJ2-5, with D maybe TRBD2 (6 bases). Germline CDR1 and CDR2: KGHSH and LQKENI. V dropped 5 bases and J dropped 5 bases, with 21 bases sitting between them. The CDR3 totals 16 residues. The DNA for the CDR3 is TGTGCCAGCTCATCCCCGCCGGGAGAGGGGTCGGAGACCCAGTACTTC. Encoded protein: CASSSPPGEGSETQYF.

In regard to this clone: Different DNA sequences within this sample yield the same CDR3. This sequence joins TRBV30 and TRBJ1-2; D may be TRBD1 (6 bases). This CDR3 spans 16 amino acids. The germline V gene has CDR1 GTSNPN and CDR2 SVGIG (reference sequence). Between the trimmed V and J ends, which lost 0 bases and 6 bases, there was a span of 20 bases. As DNA, the CDR3 is TGTGCCTGGAGTGTCGGGGGGGCGGGGGCCGGTGATGGCTACACCTTC. This codes for CAWSVGGAGAGDGYTF.

Note on this clone: Other nucleotide sequences in the sample specify the same CDR3. The chain has TRBV15 and TRBJ1-6; D call uncertain. This CDR3 has 12 amino acids. Germline lookup yields CDR1 LNHNV and CDR2 YYDKDF (reference sequence). V lost 3 bases and J 7 bases, leaving 4 bases between the germline ends. CDR3: CATSRENSPLHF. CDR3 bases: TGTGCCACCAGCAGGGAGAATTCACCCCTCCACTTT.

The rearrangement links TRBV19 to TRBJ2-1; 7 bases agree with TRBD2. The germline CDR1 and CDR2 sequences are LNHDA and SQIVND (reference sequence). V dropped 5 bases and J dropped 1; count of bases not matched to a gene: 5. The CDR3 contains 15 residues. The CDR3: CASSLGGGSYNEQFF. The CDR3 nucleotides are TGTGCCAGTAGTTTGGGGGGGGGATCCTACAATGAGCAGTTCTTC.

This chain links TRBV28 with TRBJ1-2; a possible D gene is TRBD1 (5 bases). The CDR3 covers 22 residues. The V end lost 5 bases, the J end lost 5 bases, and 39 bases lay between the germline ends. Germline CDR1 MDHEN, CDR2 SYDVKM. The CDR3: CASSGAGFTFNAKQAPRYGYTF. CDR3 DNA sequence: TGTGCCAGCAGTGGGGCCGGATTCACGTTCAACGCCAAGCAGGCCCCGAGGTATGGCTACACCTTC.

This clone was seen more than once but under ten times. This chain uses TRBV7-9 with TRBJ1-4, with 7 bases fitting TRBD1. The V segment lost 5 bases and the J segment 0 bases; nucleotides outside the gene matches: 3. The CDR3 extends over 15 amino acids. Germline loops: CDR1 SEHNR, CDR2 FQNEAQ (reference sequence). The DNA of the CDR3 is TGTGCCAGCAGCGTCGGGACAGCAACTAATGAAAAACTGTTTTTT. Its translation is CASSVGTATNEKLFF.

The chain recombines TRBV7-9 with TRBJ2-1, with D possibly being TRBD2 (6 bases). The CDR3 runs to 17 residues. The V and J ends lost 2 bases and 7 bases respectively, with 21 bases between them. The V gene's germline CDR1 is SEHNR and CDR2 FQNEAQ (reference sequence). CDR3 sequence reads: CASSLIFAGLDGNEQFF. In DNA, the CDR3 is TGTGCCAGCAGCTTAATTTTTGCGGGGTTGGATGGTAATGAGCAGTTCTTC.

The V call is TRBV5-4, the J call TRBJ2-5, with D possibly TRBD1 on 7 matching bases. The V and J ends lost 4 bases and 6 bases respectively, with 25 bases between them. The CDR3 covers 17 residues. Germline-derived CDR1 and CDR2 are SGHNT and YYREEE (reference sequence). CDR3 sequence: CASSGRGAGGGVKTQYF. CDR3 coding DNA: TGTGCCAGCAGCGGTCGAGGGGCAGGGGGAGGTGTAAAGACCCAGTACTTC.

V usage is TRBV5-1 and J usage is TRBJ2-3; possible D gene TRBD2, 6 bases. The CDR3 is 15 amino acids. The V gene lost 6 bases and the J gene lost 6 bases, with 20 bases spanning the gap. The germline V gene encodes CDR1 SGHRS and CDR2 YFSETQ. CDR3 region: CASTPGTSSLDTQYF. DNA for the CDR3: TGCGCCAGCACCCCAGGGACTTCCTCTTTGGATACGCAGTATTTT.

J is TRBJ2-5 and V is TRBV7-9; TRBD2 aligns across 8 bases. V was clipped by 6 bases and J by 5 bases; unmatched bases: 11. Germline assignment: CDR1 SEHNR and CDR2 FQNEAQ (reference sequence). This CDR3 spans 15 amino acids. CDR3 residues: CASSSIRGGRETQYF. The CDR3 DNA reads as TGTGCCAGCAGTTCGATCCGGGGGGGCCGGGAGACCCAGTACTTC. Full variable domain (rest looked up from reference TRBV7-9 and TRBJ2-5): DTGVSQNPRHKITKRGQNVTFRCDPISEHNRLYWYRQTLGQGPEFLTYFQNEAQLEKSRLLSDRFSAERPKGSFSTLEIQRTEQGDSAMYLCASSSIRGGRETQYFGPGTRLLVL.

The gene calls are TRBV28 and TRBJ1-2, with no clear D. The length of the CDR3 is 8 residues. CDR1 and CDR2 (germline): MDHEN, SYDVKM. The V and J ends lost 10 bases and 8 bases respectively, with 5 bases between them. For the CDR3, the DNA is TGTGCCACCGGGGGCTACACCTTC. Translated: CATGGYTF.

The chain uses TRBV27 and TRBJ1-1; 12 positions match TRBD1. The CDR3 is made up of 15 amino acids. The germline V gene encodes CDR1 MNHEY and CDR2 SMNVEV (reference sequence). Trimming removed 4 bases from V and 4 bases from J; junction bases left unmatched: 4. The CDR3, as DNA: TGTGCCAGCAGTTGGGACAGGGGGCCGGGCACTGAAGCTTTCTTT. Protein sequence: CASSWDRGPGTEAFF.

The V gene is TRBV6-5, the J gene TRBJ1-5, with a weak D call TRBD1 (5 bases). The CDR3 runs to 14 residues. Trimming took off 0 bases at V and 7 bases at J, with 10 bases between the two ends. Germline CDR1 MNHEY, CDR2 SVGAGI. The CDR3 DNA is TGTGCCAGCAGTTACTCAGGGGCGGAACAGCCCCAGCATTTT. Its protein is CASSYSGAEQPQHF.

This chain joins TRBV7-9 and TRBJ2-7; 8 bases line up with TRBD2. From germline, CDR1 is SEHNR and CDR2 FQNEAQ (reference sequence). The CDR3 runs 16 residues. Trimming at V came to 5 bases and at J to 5 bases, leaving 14 bases not matched to a gene. Here the CDR3 reads CASSPELGLGPHEQYV. CDR3 nucleotides: TGTGCCAGCAGCCCCGAGCTGGGACTAGGTCCCCACGAGCAGTACGTC.

The chain carries TRBV5-1 and TRBJ1-1; D is ambiguous. Germline loops: CDR1 SGHRS, CDR2 YFSETQ. The V gene lost 2 bases and the J gene lost 0 bases, with 5 bases spanning the gap. The CDR3 spans 13 residues. The DNA of the CDR3 is TGCGCCAGCAGCTTTTCCGTGAACACTGAAGCTTTCTTT. Its translation: CASSFSVNTEAFF.

This chain links TRBV24-1 with TRBJ1-4; TRBD1 matches at 9 bases. V was pared by 7 bases and J by 7 bases, with 3 bases of the junction left unmatched. This CDR3 has 13 amino acids. CDR1 is KGHDR and CDR2 is SFDVKD in the germline V gene. The CDR3 protein is CATRGQGSEKLFF. Written as DNA, the CDR3 is TGTGCCACCAGGGGACAGGGTAGTGAAAAACTGTTTTTT.

V is TRBV4-1 and J is TRBJ1-5; the D gene is possibly TRBD1 (6 bases). The CDR3 contains 15 residues. V dropped 1 base and J dropped 5 bases, with 12 bases sitting between them. Germline V gene lookup returns CDR1 MGHRA and CDR2 YSYEKL. The CDR3 DNA follows: TGCGCCAGCAGCCAAGCCGGGACACCTTATCAGCCCCAGCATTTT. It codes for CASSQAGTPYQPQHF.

V usage is TRBV18 and J usage is TRBJ2-2; 10 bases fit TRBD2. Trimming cost V 6 bases and J 1 base; bases outside gene matches: 5. CDR1 and CDR2 from the germline V gene are KGHSH and LQKENI. The CDR3 length is 16 residues. The CDR3 reads CASSLLAGMNTGELFF. CDR3 in DNA: TGTGCCAGCTCCCTACTAGCGGGGATGAACACCGGGGAGCTGTTTTTT.

The sample holds one count of this clone. This rearrangement joins TRBV19 to TRBJ1-2, with TRBD1 as a possible D gene (5 bases). V dropped 5 bases and J dropped 4 bases, with 20 bases sitting between them. The CDR3 spans 16 residues. CDR1 is LNHDA, CDR2 SQIVND, per germline (reference sequence). The DNA for the CDR3 is TGTGCCAGTAGTCCCTTGGCAGGGCCCATTGGCTATGGCTACACCTTC. It codes for CASSPLAGPIGYGYTF.